This T cell receptor (beta chain) was retrieved from a study of response to subunit inactivated influenza vaccine. Study conclusions and caveats: Authors suggested seasonal influenza vaccinations each recruit few new T cells.

Notes on this clonotype: Its antigen remains unidentified.

TCRdb reprocessed the RT-PCR reads with MiXCR, giving one entry per CDR3 protein. The repertoire includes around 850,000 distinct CDR3 sequences, about a fifth of them detected once, and 11% sits in the top ten. CDR3 length: 14 residues. The V end was cut by 2 bases, the J end by 3 bases, with 11 bases between. Germline CDR1 and CDR2: SGHRS and YFSETQ. The sequenced sample was PBMCs from blood, obtained 4 to 6 days after vaccination. This receptor was taken from a man in his fifties who received an inactivated influenza vaccine. The chain combines TRBV5-1 with TRBJ1-1; D might be TRBD1 (5 bases). The CDR3 region has the DNA TGCGCCAGCAGCTTACTCCAGGGTTACACTGAAGCTTTCTTT. Translation: CASSLLQGYTEAFF.